Here is one TCR beta chain with its context. This clone was seen a few times. The clone's antigen remains unknown. Qualities for individual bases were not recorded, and no much larger clone is one base off. The record originates from a study of cytomegalovirus exposure and HLA in healthy donors (dated by TCRdb to the late 2010s). About the investigation overall: In an earlier analysis of 550 to 750 of the donors, about 260 Gb of sequence data and approximately 100 million unique TCR beta sequences from about 190 million T cells were reported. Approximately 310 gigabases of sequencing data and tens of millions of unique TCR sequences were included in an early release covering around 600 HLA-typed donors. Of the roughly 400 genotyped donors, around 81% fell in the genetic ancestry cluster associated with self-reported Caucasian donors. The aim of the study was to test whether cataloging public T cell receptors could identify signatures of past pathogen exposure. Using immunosequencing, the study profiled T cell repertoires from about 610 subjects and related those repertoires to cytomegalovirus serostatus. In addition to the first cohort of about 650 subjects, a separate validation cohort of around 110 different subjects was used. To predict cytomegalovirus infection status, the study brought together high-throughput TCR immunosequencing, statistical association of individual TCRs with disease status, and machine learning. To study patterns of TCR occurrence, a later analysis re-analyzed previously published TCR beta repertoires from several hundred donors and added high-resolution HLA genotyping. The later analysis used no new phenotypic data to find candidate immune exposures, relying instead on TCR beta sequences and their occurrence across donors. An earlier analysis of approximately 630 of the donors applied high-throughput TCR beta sequencing to assess whether each TCR beta V gene segment acted as functional or pseudogenic. Alongside the repertoire data, information on donor age, sex, ethnicity and CMV serostatus was compiled. In a later genetic analysis, genome-wide SNP genotypes for about 55% of the roughly 700 donors were used, and that subset was treated as a discovery cohort. All discovery cohort repertoires had been generated on a single sequencing platform. Both class I and class II loci were covered by HLA typing, at four-digit resolution. Typing coverage differed by locus: A, B, C, DRB1 and DQB1 were typed in roughly 629-630 donors, DQA1 in 500 to 550, DPA1 in some 600, and DPB1 in just under 490. About five DR-DQ haplotypes were handled as single units for association and clustering, since linkage in the cohort was strong. Among around 400 genotyped donors of the cohort, an average of approximately 250,000 unique TCR beta nucleotide sequences were sequenced per donor, roughly 18% of them non-productive. Broad study findings and their caveats: Across donors, most TCR sequences were observed very rarely, whereas some public TCRs were present in many individuals. Strong co-occurrence of HLA alleles, especially DR and DQ, made assigning TCR associations to individual alleles difficult. V-gene and J-gene trimming of TCR beta chains was associated with a missense DCLRE1C variant in a later genetic analysis, and the association was replicated in an independent cohort. Roughly uniform sequencing depth across donors was assumed in presence/absence analyses, although this assumption may not hold. In an earlier analysis of approximately 600 of the donors, most TCR beta V segments were observed in productive rearrangements about 90% or about 30% of the time, broadly matching IMGT annotations. CMV serostatus was the only immune exposure information available for the cohort. In vitro tests confirmed that a few of the cytomegalovirus-associated TCR beta chains recognize cytomegalovirus antigens. Because HLA typing was unavailable for some donors at each locus, only the typed subset was used in association tests. In both the original and validation cohorts, the classifier was reported to diagnose cytomegalovirus status with high specificity and sensitivity. Linkage disequilibrium might explain the correlated functional status among segregating V segments, but an unknown experimental factor could not be excluded. According to a later analysis, most CMV-associated TCR beta chains appeared to be HLA-restricted, and the HLA associations seemed to be driven largely by CMV exposure. The earlier analysis of about 600 of the donors excluded roughly 16 rarely observed V segments, including chromosome 9 orphons, because counts were too low. According to the authors, the approach could potentially be generalized to other disease states and immunological phenotypes. A cluster of highly shared sequence variants was judged likely to represent a technical artifact of the sequencing pipeline. Only TCR beta chains were sequenced in this cohort, and the absence of alpha or paired-chain data limited detectable features. According to a later analysis, parvovirus B19, influenza, CMV and Epstein-Barr virus appeared linked to several top co-occurrence clusters. A later analysis associated about 17,000 TCR beta sequences with specific HLA alleles at a false discovery rate of 0.05. Some IMGT-functional V segments, including TRBV6-2 and TRBV6-3, could not be distinguished by the 87-base-pair reads and were therefore excluded. A further reported finding was that TCR beta sequences accurately predicted the HLA-A and HLA-B alleles for most subjects in the first cohort. In a later analysis, TCR association rates were found to vary across HLA loci, with the most associated TCRs seen for DRB1 alleles and the fewest for HLA-C alleles. A later genetic analysis reported fewer N-insertions in productive TCRs among donors in an Asian-associated ancestry cluster than the 666-donor mean. In the study, approximately 160 TCR beta chains were listed as associated with cytomegalovirus. In a later analysis, HLA-associated TCR beta chains showed more clonal expansion and lower generation probabilities than non-associated chains that were equally common.

V and J are trimmed by 5 bases and 3 bases, and the gene matches miss 6 bases of the junction. The CDR3 covers 14 residues, taking in both the cysteine and the phenylalanine. Just CDR3 DNA is preserved here, 42 bases in frame from base 1. CDR1 and CDR2, per the germline V gene, are SGHVS and FQNEAQ. Library preparation used the immunoSEQ multiplex PCR assay. The multiplex PCR relied on a mix of 60 forward primers for TCR Vbeta segments and 13 reverse primers for TCR Jbeta segments. A multiplex PCR assay on genomic DNA amplified the CDR3 region of rearranged TCR beta genes. Amplified TCR beta libraries were sequenced as 87-base-pair reads on the Illumina HiSeq System. The authors processed their data as follows. In a later analysis, some 80 million unique TCR beta chains were counted across the approximately 640 repertoires, and approximately 11 million of these chains were shared by at least two donors. To remove PCR and sequencing errors, raw reads were error-corrected and collapsed into unique sequences using a nearest-neighbor algorithm that merged closely related sequences. Alignment of CDR3 sequences to IMGT reference sequences was used to assign V, D and J gene segments. For a sequence to be retained, a match of at least six nucleotides was required to both a V gene segment and a J gene segment. A rearrangement counted as productive if the CDR3 had no stop codons and remained in frame with V and J, and every other rearrangement counted as non-productive. Following IMGT convention, CDR3 was defined as the stretch from the second conserved V-encoded cysteine up to the conserved J-encoded phenylalanine. The earlier analysis of about 610 of the donors excluded sequences that lacked an unambiguous match to a single V gene segment. In an earlier analysis of 450 to 700 of the donors, V segments were called functional above 56.7% productive rearrangements and were called segregating when the between-donor standard deviation exceeded 5%. To diagnose cytomegalovirus status from the catalog of TCR beta chain sequences, a statistical classification framework was built. V and J gene assignment, in a later analysis, came from comparing TCR nucleotide sequences with IMGT/GENE-DB human TR gene sequences. In a later analysis, CDR3 sequences and most-parsimonious VDJ recombination scenarios were assigned using the TCRdist pipeline. A later analysis defined each TCR beta chain by its CDR3 amino acid sequence plus V-gene family, and excluded reads lacking a unique V-gene family. In a later analysis, 500 to 650 highly shared, low-generation-probability nucleotide sequences were removed to address suspected cross-contamination and a sequencing artifact. A later analysis calculated a clonal expansion index for each public chain from normalized within-repertoire ranks of inferred template counts. Generation probabilities in a later analysis came from a VDJ recombination model fitted to out-of-frame rearrangements, and those results were checked against IGoR. Hypergeometric tests were used in a later analysis to score TCR-TCR, TCR-HLA and TCR-CMV co-occurrence, with a repertoire-size bias correction applied to the TCR pairs. A later analysis estimated false discovery rates by permuting HLA or CMV assignments 20 times. In a later analysis, co-occurring TCRs were grouped using DBSCAN, and TCRdist sequence similarity was added for clustering within HLA-allele-positive subsets. Co-occurrence clustering excluded repertoires with fewer than 30,000 or more than 120,000 public chains, plus five with anomalous nucleotide sharing. Sourced from immuneACCESS, this table was stored by TCRdb with only in-frame sequences that have V and J called. A share of the clones is absent; for the studies checked, an unresolved V gene accounts for under half, and the remainder has no known explanation. That table gives V, J and clone size, and the DNA gave D and trimming. The sample profile shows around 130,000 clones; 6.5% to 9.5% of them were found once. 5% to 7% of the sample belongs to the ten largest clones.

In total, approximately 610 healthy bone marrow donors made up the cohort. All cohort members were sampled while nominally healthy, although unrecorded immune exposures were likely present. The donor tested CMV seronegative and was one of the 352 seronegative cohort members. Each donor provided a peripheral blood sample, and peripheral blood mononuclear cells were used for TCR beta sequencing. Genomic DNA extraction from the blood cell samples was performed with the Qiagen DNeasy Blood Extraction Kit. The clonotype comes from a man between 40 and 49 years old in good health and CMV-seronegative. Source material: PBMCs. The chain is encoded by TRBV7-8 joined to TRBJ2-7, with 8 middle bases fitting TRBD1. The CDR3 region reads CASSQSGQGYEQYF. Here is the DNA: TGTGCCAGCAGCCAGTCTGGACAGGGCTACGAGCAGTACTTC.